This is a list of T cell receptor beta chains from one sample in a study of blood T cell repertoires in COVID-19. Repertoires were generated with immunoSEQ multiplex PCR, while TCRdb's copy carries only in-frame clones and drops some. The sample shows 250,000 to 300,000 clones, 70% to 90% of them seen only once. Material: peripheral blood. The source is a woman aged 55-69 years with acute or convalescent COVID-19. The CDR3 runs from the conserved cysteine through the conserved F or W. D genes are given only for firm matches. The size of a clone is reported for some rows only, either as once, few or many, or as a class for expanded clones.

d_gene: -; abundance: -; v_gene: TRBV20-1; j_gene: TRBJ2-1; CDR3aa: CSVAIGNEQFF; CDR3nt: TGCAGTGTTGCGATTGGCAATGAGCAGTTCTTC
d_gene: -; abundance: -; v_gene: TRBV7-9; j_gene: TRBJ2-5; CDR3aa: CASSLEALAQETQYF; CDR3nt: TGTGCCAGCAGCTTAGAGGCACTAGCACAAGAGACCCAGTACTTC
d_gene: -; abundance: -; v_gene: TRBV28; j_gene: TRBJ2-3; CDR3aa: CASSLGGISTDTQYF; CDR3nt: TGTGCCAGCAGTTTAGGCGGAATAAGCACAGATACGCAGTATTTT
d_gene: -; abundance: -; v_gene: TRBV10-3; j_gene: TRBJ2-1; CDR3aa: CAIRSDRTNNEQFF; CDR3nt: TGTGCCATCAGATCCGACAGAACTAACAATGAGCAGTTCTTC
d_gene: TRBD1; abundance: -; v_gene: TRBV30; j_gene: TRBJ1-3; CDR3aa: CAWGDRGSGNTIYF; CDR3nt: TGTGCCTGGGGGGACAGGGGTTCTGGAAACACCATATATTTT
d_gene: TRBD2; abundance: -; v_gene: TRBV18; j_gene: TRBJ2-7; CDR3aa: CASLRGTSGRALYEQYF; CDR3nt: TGTGCCAGCCTTCGAGGGACTAGCGGGAGGGCCCTCTACGAGCAGTACTTC
d_gene: TRBD1; abundance: -; v_gene: TRBV19; j_gene: TRBJ2-2; CDR3aa: CASSTPTGGNTGELFF; CDR3nt: TGTGCCAGTAGTACCCCGACAGGGGGCAATACCGGGGAGCTGTTTTTT
d_gene: -; abundance: -; v_gene: TRBV5-1; j_gene: TRBJ2-5; CDR3aa: CASSLGGRETQYF; CDR3nt: TGCGCCAGCAGCTTGGGTGGGAGGGAGACCCAGTACTTC
d_gene: TRBD2; abundance: few; v_gene: TRBV2; j_gene: TRBJ2-2; CDR3aa: CASSGLAGVGELFF; CDR3nt: TGTGCCAGCAGTGGGCTAGCGGGGGTAGGGGAGCTGTTTTTT
d_gene: -; abundance: -; v_gene: TRBV5-1; j_gene: TRBJ1-2; CDR3aa: CASSPGRRENYGYTF; CDR3nt: TGCGCCAGCAGCCCGGGGCGTCGGGAGAACTATGGCTACACCTTC
d_gene: -; abundance: -; v_gene: TRBV5-1; j_gene: TRBJ1-1; CDR3aa: CASSLYSSGGTEAFF; CDR3nt: TGCGCCAGCAGCTTGTACTCCTCCGGTGGTACTGAAGCTTTCTTT
d_gene: TRBD1; abundance: -; v_gene: TRBV28; j_gene: TRBJ1-2; CDR3aa: CASSLWQGADGYTF; CDR3nt: TGTGCCAGCAGTTTGTGGCAGGGGGCAGACGGCTACACCTTC
d_gene: -; abundance: -; v_gene: TRBV29-1; j_gene: TRBJ2-1; CDR3aa: CSVELARNEQFF; CDR3nt: TGCAGCGTTGAACTTGCCAGGAATGAGCAGTTCTTC